The next 29 T cell receptor beta chains were all read from a single sample in a study of shared T cell receptors in the human thymus. Data came from immunoSEQ multiplex PCR; TCRdb stores just in-frame clones and leaves some out. The data hold some 700,000 clones, with 80% to 90% observed a single time. This same sample was also part of a study on human thymus T cells.

The specimen sequenced was thymocytes. These receptors originate from a girl under three years old with a congenital heart defect.

The CDR3 spells CASSPDGQWLSATNEKLFF. CDR3 nucleotides: TGTGCCAGCAGCCCCGACGGACAGTGGCTATCTGCAACTAATGAAAAACTGTTTTTT. V and J are TRBV7-6 and TRBJ1-4, with TRBD1 as a possible D gene (6 bases). The CDR3 length is 19 residues. With 5 bases removed from V and 0 bases from J, the gap between germline ends came to 22 bases. Germline values: CDR1 SGHVS, CDR2 FNYEAQ. Combining the CDR3 with reference TRBV7-6 and TRBJ1-4 gives the whole variable domain GAGVSQSPRYKVTKRGQDVALRCDPISGHVSLYWYRQALGQGPEFLTYFNYEAQQDKSGLPNDRFSAERPEGSISTLTIQRTEQRDSAMYRCASSPDGQWLSATNEKLFFGSGTQLSVL.

This chain connects TRBV6-1 to TRBJ1-5; D ambiguous. The CDR3 length is 15 residues. V lost 5 bases and J 4 bases, leaving 15 bases between the germline ends. Germline loops: CDR1 MNHNS, CDR2 SASEGT. CDR3 in amino acids: CASSKPRGANQPQHF. The CDR3 coding sequence is TGTGCCAGCAGTAAGCCCCGGGGTGCTAATCAGCCCCAGCATTTT.

The rearrangement links TRBV21-1 to TRBJ2-1; TRBD2, the D gene given by the table, was not confirmed from the DNA. TRBV21-1 has pseudogene status. The CDR3 sequence is 15 residues long. The CDR3 sequence is CASSLRRGGYNEQFF. CDR3 in DNA: TGTGCCAGCAGCCTTAGACGGGGGGGTTACAATGAGCAGTTCTTC.

This clone was detected only once. The chain combines TRBV15 with TRBJ1-1, with 8 bases that match TRBD1. Germline values: CDR1 LNHNV, CDR2 YYDKDF (reference sequence). The CDR3 is 16 residues long. Trimming at V came to 3 bases and at J to 5 bases, leaving 11 bases not matched to a gene. This CDR3 reads CATSRGPTGDGTEAFF. The DNA for the CDR3 is TGTGCCACCAGCAGGGGCCCGACAGGGGATGGGACTGAAGCTTTCTTT. The full variable domain, completed using reference TRBV15 and TRBJ1-1, is DAMVIQNPRYQVTQFGKPVTLSCSQTLNHNVMYWYQQKSSQAPKLLFHYYDKDFNNEADTPDNFQSRRPNTSFCFLDIRSPGLGDTAMYLCATSRGPTGDGTEAFFGQGTRLTVV.

The chain combines TRBV5-6 with TRBJ2-2; D unclear. This CDR3 region has 12 residues. V was cut by 4 bases and J by 4 bases, with 5 bases left in between. Per the germline V gene, CDR1 is SGHDT and CDR2 is YYEEEE. CDR3 sequence (DNA): TGTGCCAGCAGCCTTAGCACCGGGGAGCTGTTTTTT. Protein product: CASSLSTGELFF.

J is TRBJ2-5 and V is TRBV5-1, with 7 bases aligning to TRBD2. The ends lost 4 bases at V and 2 bases at J; junction bases unmatched: 11. This CDR3 region has 16 residues. Per germline, CDR1 SGHRS and CDR2 YFSETQ. The CDR3 region is CASSPRAAGSQETQYF. Written as DNA, the CDR3 is TGCGCCAGCAGCCCCCGCGCAGCGGGGTCTCAAGAGACCCAGTACTTC. Full variable domain (remainder filled in from reference TRBV5-1 and TRBJ2-5): KAGVTQTPRYLIKTRGQQVTLSCSPISGHRSVSWYQQTPGQGLQFLFEYFSETQRNKGNFPGRFSGRQFSNSRSEMNVSTLELGDSALYLCASSPRAAGSQETQYFGPGTRLLVL.

The V and J genes are TRBV28 and TRBJ2-5; TRBD2 matches 7 bases. CDR3 length: 14 residues. With 1 base clipped from V and 3 bases from J, the junction kept 2 bases outside the gene matches. The germline gives CDR1 MDHEN, CDR2 SYDVKM. The CDR3 bases are TGTGCCAGCAGTTTATTCCGGGGGGAAGAGACCCAGTACTTC. Translated: CASSLFRGEETQYF.

The gene calls are TRBV12-5 and TRBJ1-2; D possibly corresponds to TRBD1 (5 bases). CDR1 and CDR2 from the germline V gene are LGHNT and FRNRAP. The CDR3 has 12 residues. The V and J ends lost 7 bases and 6 bases respectively, with 12 bases between them. The CDR3 here is CASEGLGDGYTF. CDR3 nucleotide sequence: TGTGCTAGTGAGGGACTCGGAGATGGCTACACCTTC.

A word on this clone: The conserved closing phenylalanine or tryptophan is absent in this CDR3, likely reflecting a read error. The DNA is omitted, as the CDR3 cannot be located on it reliably, and the CDR3 follows TCRdb's listing. The V gene is TRBV20-1, the J gene TRBJ1-2; TRBD1, the D gene given by the table, was not confirmed from the DNA. The CDR3 is 11 amino acids long, termini counted. Germline CDR1 reads DFQATT; CDR2 reads SNEGSKA (reference sequence). This CDR3 is CSASNFLQFIS.

This chain connects TRBV6-5 to TRBJ2-1; a weak D match, TRBD2 (7 bases). CDR1 and CDR2 (germline): MNHEY, SVGAGI. The length of the CDR3 is 14 residues. The ends were cut back, 5 bases at V and 6 bases at J, with 14 bases in the middle. This CDR3 reads CASSRGGSTNEQFF. CDR3 coding DNA: TGTGCCAGCAGTAGGGGGGGGTCAACCAATGAGCAGTTCTTC.

This clone was seen only once. CDR3 in amino acids: CASRNPGLPGNTIYF. The DNA of the CDR3 is TGTGCCAGCAGGAACCCGGGACTGCCTGGAAACACCATATATTTT. The chain joins TRBV2 to TRBJ1-3, with D possibly being TRBD1 (5 bases). CDR3 length: 15 residues. The V end was cut by 6 bases, the J end by 2 bases, with 14 bases between. CDR1 is SNHLY and CDR2 is FYNNEI in the germline V gene.

The chain couples TRBV5-8 to TRBJ2-3, with TRBD1 matching 9 bases. Germline V gives CDR1 SGHTS, CDR2 YDEGEE. The CDR3 covers 17 residues. Trimming at V came to 1 base and at J to 4 bases, leaving 10 bases not matched to a gene. The CDR3 here is CASSLCIGTGRPDTQYF. CDR3 bases: TGTGCCAGCAGCTTGTGCATCGGGACAGGGAGGCCAGATACGCAGTATTTT.

This clone has only a few counts. The rearrangement links TRBV4-1 to TRBJ2-1; 10 nucleotides align to TRBD2. CDR1 and CDR2 from the germline V gene are MGHRA and YSYEKL. The CDR3 has 19 residues. V shed 1 base, J shed 3 bases, and the junction held 12 bases outside the gene matches. The CDR3 coding sequence is TGCGCCAGCAGCCAAGGACCGGGACCTAGCGGGGGAAACTACAATGAGCAGTTCTTC. Its protein product is CASSQGPGPSGGNYNEQFF.

CDR3 coding DNA: TGTGCCAGCAGCTTTGCCAGGGACAGGAGATATGGCGAGCAGTACTTC. Translated, it gives CASSFARDRRYGEQYF. The genes are TRBV7-8 and TRBJ2-7, with 8 nucleotides matching TRBD1. Germline CDR1 and CDR2: SGHVS and FQNEAQ. The V gene end was trimmed by 3 bases and the J gene end by 6 bases; junction bases not matched to a gene: 13. CDR3 size: 16 residues.

This rearrangement joins TRBV6-1 to TRBJ2-1, with 8 bases matching TRBD2. CDR3 length: 16 residues. Germline CDR1 MNHNS, CDR2 SASEGT. Trimming cost V 0 bases and J 4 bases; bases outside gene matches: 5. CDR3 bases: TGTGCCAGCAGTGAAGCCGGGGGGGCCGGTTACAATGAGCAGTTCTTC. It encodes CASSEAGGAGYNEQFF.

The chain is built from TRBV13 and TRBJ1-2, with TRBD1 matching over 8 bases. Germline V gene data show CDR1 as PRHDT and CDR2 as FYEKMQ (reference sequence). This CDR3 has 15 residues. Trimming removed 5 bases from V and 7 bases from J; junction bases left unmatched: 12. The CDR3 nucleotides read TGTGCCAGCAGCCCCAGATTTACAGGGGGTCGTGGCTACACCTTC. It translates to CASSPRFTGGRGYTF.

This clone has just one count. V usage is TRBV5-1 and J usage is TRBJ2-2; D is possibly TRBD2 (6 bases). Trimming removed 0 bases from V and 7 bases from J, with 13 bases in between. The CDR3 sequence is 15 residues long. Germline CDR1 is SGHRS and CDR2 is YFSETQ. CDR3 protein: CASSLGRSGDGELFF. Written as DNA, the CDR3 is TGCGCCAGCAGCTTGGGACGGTCGGGGGACGGGGAGCTGTTTTTT.

This sequence joins TRBV29-1 and TRBJ1-1, with 10 bases fitting TRBD1. Germline CDR1 and CDR2: SQVTM and ANQGSEA. The CDR3 covers 17 residues. V lost 5 bases to trimming and J lost 4 bases; unmatched junction nucleotides: 16. The CDR3 protein is CSVKPGTGVPGGTEAFF. In DNA, the CDR3 is TGCAGCGTTAAACCCGGGACAGGGGTTCCAGGAGGCACTGAAGCTTTCTTT.

The rearrangement joins TRBV5-5 to TRBJ2-7; D remains ambiguous. V dropped 4 bases and J dropped 3 bases, with 20 bases sitting between them. Germline CDR1 SGHKS, CDR2 YYEKEE (reference sequence). The CDR3 contains 16 residues. This chain's CDR3 is CASSPVARLDNYEQYF. The CDR3 DNA reads TGTGCCAGCAGCCCCGTGGCTCGGCTAGATAACTACGAGCAGTACTTC. The entire variable domain, with the rest obtained from reference TRBV5-5 and TRBJ2-7, is as follows: DAGVTQSPTHLIKTRGQQVTLRCSPISGHKSVSWYQQVLGQGPQFIFQYYEKEERGRGNFPDRFSARQFPNYSSELNVNALLLGDSALYLCASSPVARLDNYEQYFGPGTRLTVT.

The chain uses TRBV7-2 and TRBJ1-2, with a possible D match to TRBD1 (6 bases). V gave up 5 bases and J gave up 6 bases, with 16 bases separating them. In germline, CDR1 is SGHTA, CDR2 FQGNSA. The CDR3 sequence is 14 residues long. The CDR3 loop reads CASSPAGTSNGYTF. Written as DNA, the CDR3 is TGTGCCAGCAGCCCCGCCGGGACATCGAATGGCTACACCTTC.

The rearrangement links TRBV4-3 to TRBJ1-6; no clear D gene. Trimming left V 1 base short and J 9 bases short, with 13 bases between. CDR3 length: 15 residues. The germline gives CDR1 LGHNA, CDR2 YSLEER. The CDR3 reads CASSQGRLRGSPLHF. The DNA for the CDR3 is TGCGCCAGCAGCCAAGGGCGGCTTAGAGGTTCACCCCTCCACTTT.

This sequence joins TRBV5-6 and TRBJ2-7; D possibly corresponds to TRBD2 (5 bases). The CDR3 is 15 amino acids. The germline gives CDR1 SGHDT, CDR2 YYEEEE. Trimming cost V 4 bases and J 5 bases, with 19 bases left between them. CDR3 loop: CASSTEASRGDEQYF. CDR3 sequence (DNA): TGTGCCAGCAGCACTGAGGCCAGCCGGGGAGACGAGCAGTACTTC.

The V and J genes are TRBV9 and TRBJ1-2; maybe TRBD1 (6 bases). With 3 bases removed from V and 8 bases from J, the gap between germline ends came to 17 bases. The CDR3 spans 14 residues. Germline V gene lookup returns CDR1 SGDLS and CDR2 YYNGEE. CDR3 sequence: CASSAGTFDRGYTF. The CDR3 coding sequence is TGTGCCAGCAGCGCGGGGACATTCGATCGAGGCTACACCTTC.

This chain links TRBV5-6 with TRBJ1-4; D unclear. V was trimmed by 0 bases and J by 5 bases, leaving 11 bases between them. CDR1 is SGHDT and CDR2 is YYEEEE in the germline V gene. The CDR3 length is 15 residues. CDR3 sequence (DNA): TGTGCCAGCAGCTTGGTGGGCAGGAAGAATGAAAAACTGTTTTTT. Encoded protein: CASSLVGRKNEKLFF.

The V gene is TRBV2, the J gene TRBJ2-1; 7 nucleotides agree with TRBD2. Losses at the gene ends were 10 bases for V and 2 bases for J; bases not matched to a gene: 14. The CDR3 contains 16 residues. Per the germline V gene, CDR1 is SNHLY and CDR2 is FYNNEI. The CDR3 DNA reads TGTGCCACCTCCGGGGTGGGCGGGGGTCCCTACAATGAGCAGTTCTTC. Translation gives CATSGVGGGPYNEQFF.

The rearrangement joins TRBV9 to TRBJ1-4, with D perhaps TRBD1 (5 bases). The V and J ends lost 0 bases and 7 bases respectively, with 13 bases between them. Germline V CDR1 and CDR2: SGDLS, YYNGEE. The CDR3 length is 15 residues. Here the CDR3 DNA reads TGTGCCAGCAGCGTAGTACCAGGGTATCGTGAAAAACTGTTTTTT. This codes for CASSVVPGYREKLFF.

This clone was detected once. V is TRBV5-6 and J is TRBJ2-3; TRBD2 might be the D (6 bases). V was shortened by 0 bases and J by 2 bases, with 22 bases between the two germline ends. There are 19 residues in the CDR3. Germline loops: CDR1 SGHDT, CDR2 YYEEEE. The CDR3 DNA reads TGTGCCAGCAGCTTGGTGGGCAGGGCCGGGCCGGGGGACACAGATACGCAGTATTTT. It specifies CASSLVGRAGPGDTDTQYF.

This chain uses TRBV5-1 with TRBJ1-2, with 7 bases identical to TRBD1. CDR1 is SGHRS, CDR2 YFSETQ, per germline. The junction had 2 bases not matched to a gene; V was cut back by 0 bases and J by 0 bases. This CDR3 is built from 15 residues. CDR3 residues: CASSLETGSNYGYTF. Written as DNA, the CDR3 is TGCGCCAGCAGCTTGGAGACAGGGTCTAACTATGGCTACACCTTC.

V usage is TRBV5-4 and J usage is TRBJ1-6; D is undetermined. Germline CDR1 reads SGHNT; CDR2 reads YYREEE (reference sequence). CDR3 length: 14 amino acids. Trimming pared 4 bases from V and 10 bases from J, leaving 15 bases between. This CDR3 is CASSRRGSGSPLHF. CDR3 DNA: TGTGCCAGCAGCCGGCGGGGTTCCGGGTCACCCCTCCACTTT.